A single sample gave rise to the 14 T cell receptor beta chains below, sequenced in a study of cytomegalovirus exposure and HLA in healthy donors. Both 60 Vbeta primers and 13 Jbeta primers went into the PCR. This table comes from immunoSEQ multiplex PCR, and its TCRdb copy is limited to in-frame clones, with some not included. The sample yields about 120,000 clones, around 75% seen once. Input material: PBMCs. The receptors were sampled from a man aged 25 to 40 in good health and CMV-seronegative.

The V gene is TRBV6-5, the J gene TRBJ2-1; 10 bases align to TRBD1. Germline lookup yields CDR1 MNHEY and CDR2 SVGAGI. The junction had 4 bases not matched to a gene; V was cut back by 7 bases and J by 13 bases. This CDR3 has 11 amino acids. The DNA for the CDR3 is TGTGCCAGCAACGGACAGGGGGGACAGTTCTTC. The encoded protein is CASNGQGGQFF.

V gene TRBV29-1 combines with J gene TRBJ2-5; 10 bases agree with TRBD1. Judging by the DNA end, TRBJ2-7 fits better; the J call may be wrong. CDR3 length: 16 amino acids. Germline CDR1 SQVTM, CDR2 ANQGSEA. CDR3 nucleotides: TGCAGCGTTCGTTTGGCCCGAGGACAGGGGGGCAACGAGCAGTACTTC. Its translation is CSVRLARGQGGNEQYF.

V is TRBV2 and J is TRBJ2-5, with D possibly TRBD2 on 6 matching bases. Per germline, CDR1 SNHLY and CDR2 FYNNEI. The ends were cut back, 1 base at V and 4 bases at J, with 10 bases in the middle. The CDR3 has 14 residues. The CDR3 sequence is CASSEGGLGETQYF. DNA of the CDR3: TGTGCCAGCAGTGAAGGGGGACTGGGAGAGACCCAGTACTTC.

This rearrangement joins TRBV7-9 to TRBJ1-1; D is uncertain. This CDR3 region has 14 residues. CDR1 is SEHNR and CDR2 is FQNEAQ in the germline V gene (reference sequence). The ends were cut back, 4 bases at V and 6 bases at J, with 15 bases in the middle. The CDR3 nucleotides read TGTGCCAGCAGCTCATTACGAGGGTACGCTGAAGCTTTCTTT. This translates into CASSSLRGYAEAFF.

J is TRBJ2-2 and V is TRBV10-3, with 16 bases fitting TRBD2. Germline CDR1 ENHRY, CDR2 SYGVKD. This CDR3 region has 18 residues. Germline trimming cut 9 bases from V and 7 bases from J; bases unmatched to any gene: 14. Written as DNA, the CDR3 is TGTGCCATTCGGAACTACGGGACTAGCGGGGGGGCCGACGGGGAGCTGTTTTTT. Encoded protein: CAIRNYGTSGGADGELFF.

The chain has TRBV28 and TRBJ2-3; 10 bases are a match to TRBD1. CDR3 length: 19 amino acids. The V gene end was trimmed by 6 bases and the J gene end by 0 bases; junction bases not matched to a gene: 15. Germline CDR1 MDHEN, CDR2 SYDVKM. The DNA for the CDR3 is TGTGCCAGCAGCCGACAGGGGGCATGGGGGGGCGATAGCACAGATACGCAGTATTTT. Protein: CASSRQGAWGGDSTDTQYF.

The chain joins TRBV6-1 to TRBJ2-5, with D perhaps TRBD2 (6 bases). Germline V gene lookup returns CDR1 MNHNS and CDR2 SASEGT. V lost 3 bases and J lost 6, with 23 bases in between. The CDR3 is 17 residues long. For the CDR3, the DNA is TGTGCCAGCAGTGATCCCAACCGATTGGTGGGAGGAAAGACCCAGTACTTC. This translates into CASSDPNRLVGGKTQYF.

The J gene is TRBJ2-7, the V gene TRBV30; no reliable D call. Germline lookup yields CDR1 GTSNPN and CDR2 SVGIG (reference sequence). The CDR3 is 11 residues long. Between the trimmed V and J ends, which lost 5 bases and 0 bases, there was a span of 5 bases. This CDR3 is CAWASSYEQYF. As DNA, the CDR3 is TGTGCCTGGGCCAGCTCCTACGAGCAGTACTTC.

The chain links TRBV4-2 to TRBJ2-3; 7 bases align to TRBD2. V shed 2 bases, J shed 2 bases, and the junction held 10 bases outside the gene matches. The germline gives CDR1 LGHNA, CDR2 YNFKEQ. This CDR3 region has 17 residues. CDR3 nucleotide sequence: TGTGCCAGCAGCCAAAGTAGCAAGCGGGGAAACACAGATACGCAGTATTTT. Its protein is CASSQSSKRGNTDTQYF.

This clone was detected once. The chain uses TRBV7-9 and TRBJ2-3; 10 bases are shared with TRBD1. Germline V gives CDR1 SEHNR, CDR2 FQNEAQ (reference sequence). This CDR3 contains 16 residues. The V segment lost 3 bases and the J segment 1 base; nucleotides outside the gene matches: 4. DNA for the CDR3: TGTGCCAGCAGCTTCCGACAGGGGGCGGGCACAGATACGCAGTATTTT. Its translation is CASSFRQGAGTDTQYF.

The rearrangement uses TRBV7-2 and TRBJ2-7, with 7 bases lining up with TRBD2. V gave up 4 bases and J gave up 1 base; unmatched junction bases: 4. This CDR3 comprises 14 residues. CDR1 is SGHTA, CDR2 FQGNSA, per germline. The chain's CDR3 is CASSSWTSSYEQYF. The CDR3 region has the DNA TGTGCCAGCAGCTCGTGGACTAGTTCCTACGAGCAGTACTTC.

J is TRBJ1-1 and V is TRBV5-1, with D perhaps TRBD1 (5 bases). Germline assignment: CDR1 SGHRS and CDR2 YFSETQ. The CDR3 covers 16 residues. The V end was cut by 1 base, the J end by 4 bases, with 17 bases between. The CDR3 is CASSLTSPGESTEAFF. The CDR3 region has the DNA TGCGCCAGCAGCTTGACGAGCCCGGGGGAAAGCACTGAAGCTTTCTTT.

This chain uses TRBV28 with TRBJ1-5, with 9 bases identical to TRBD1. Trimming at V came to 11 bases and at J to 5 bases, leaving 7 bases not matched to a gene. The CDR3 contains 13 residues. Germline-derived CDR1 and CDR2 are MDHEN and SYDVKM. The CDR3 is CAVQGARDQPQHF. For the CDR3, the DNA is TGTGCCGTACAGGGGGCGCGGGATCAGCCCCAGCATTTT.

The chain carries TRBV19 and TRBJ1-5, with D perhaps TRBD1 (5 bases). V was clipped by 6 bases and J by 3 bases, with 15 bases between them. The CDR3 totals 15 residues. Per the germline V gene, CDR1 is LNHDA and CDR2 is SQIVND (reference sequence). CDR3 coding DNA: TGTGCCAGTAGCGCCGACAGCTTTTCCAATCAGCCCCAGCATTTT. Protein sequence: CASSADSFSNQPQHF.